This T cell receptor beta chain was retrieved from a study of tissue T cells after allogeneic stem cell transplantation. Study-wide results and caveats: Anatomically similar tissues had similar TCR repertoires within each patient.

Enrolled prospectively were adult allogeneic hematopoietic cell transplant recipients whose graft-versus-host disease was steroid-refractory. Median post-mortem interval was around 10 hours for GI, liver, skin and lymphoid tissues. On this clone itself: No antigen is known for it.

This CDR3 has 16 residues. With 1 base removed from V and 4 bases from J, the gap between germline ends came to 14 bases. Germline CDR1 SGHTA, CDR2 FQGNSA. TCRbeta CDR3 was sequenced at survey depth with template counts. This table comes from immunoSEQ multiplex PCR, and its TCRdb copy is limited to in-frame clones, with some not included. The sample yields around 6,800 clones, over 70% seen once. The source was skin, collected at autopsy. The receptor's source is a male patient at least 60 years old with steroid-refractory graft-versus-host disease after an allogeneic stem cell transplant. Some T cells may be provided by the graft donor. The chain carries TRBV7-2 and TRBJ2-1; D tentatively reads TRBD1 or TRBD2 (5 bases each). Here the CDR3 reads CASSLGGGGFYNEQFF. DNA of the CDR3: TGTGCCAGCAGCTTAGGGGGTGGGGGTTTTTACAATGAGCAGTTCTTC.